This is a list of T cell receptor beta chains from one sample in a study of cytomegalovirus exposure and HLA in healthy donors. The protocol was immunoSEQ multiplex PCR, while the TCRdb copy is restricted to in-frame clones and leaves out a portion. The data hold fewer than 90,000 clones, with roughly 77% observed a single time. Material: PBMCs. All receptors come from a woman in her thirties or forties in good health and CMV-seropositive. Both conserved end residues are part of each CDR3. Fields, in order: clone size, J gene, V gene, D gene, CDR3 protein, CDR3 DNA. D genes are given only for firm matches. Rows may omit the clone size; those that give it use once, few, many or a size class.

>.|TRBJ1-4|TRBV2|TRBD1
CASSAYRGKSEKLFF
TGTGCCAGCAGTGCCTACAGGGGGAAAAGTGAAAAACTGTTTTTT
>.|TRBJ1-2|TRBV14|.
CASSQGGAGIYGYTF
TGTGCCAGCAGCCAAGGTGGGGCGGGGATCTATGGCTACACCTTC
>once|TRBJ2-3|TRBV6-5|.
CASTGYSTDTQYF
TGTGCCAGCACGGGTTATAGCACAGATACGCAGTATTTT
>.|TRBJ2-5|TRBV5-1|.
CASSFGGRGETQYF
TGCGCCAGCAGCTTCGGGGGGCGCGGGGAGACCCAGTACTTC
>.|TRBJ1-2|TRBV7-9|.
CASSLIRTEDYGYTF
TGTGCCAGCAGCTTAATACGGACTGAGGACTATGGCTACACCTTC
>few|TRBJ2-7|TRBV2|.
CASTSQGHEQYF
TGTGCCAGCACTTCCCAGGGTCACGAGCAGTACTTC
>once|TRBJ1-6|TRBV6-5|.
CASSSYPSSYNSPLHF
TGTGCCAGCAGTTCTTATCCGAGCTCCTATAATTCACCCCTCCACTTT
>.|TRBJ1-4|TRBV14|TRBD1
CASSRQGLTNEKLFF
TGTGCCAGCAGCCGACAGGGGTTAACTAATGAAAAACTGTTTTTT
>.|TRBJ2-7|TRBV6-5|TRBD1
CASTRTGTGAHEQYF
TGTGCCAGCACCCGAACCGGGACAGGGGCCCACGAGCAGTACTTC
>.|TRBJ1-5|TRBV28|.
CASSSHRVRIGEPQHF
TGTGCCAGCAGTTCTCACAGGGTGAGGATTGGTGAGCCCCAGCATTTT